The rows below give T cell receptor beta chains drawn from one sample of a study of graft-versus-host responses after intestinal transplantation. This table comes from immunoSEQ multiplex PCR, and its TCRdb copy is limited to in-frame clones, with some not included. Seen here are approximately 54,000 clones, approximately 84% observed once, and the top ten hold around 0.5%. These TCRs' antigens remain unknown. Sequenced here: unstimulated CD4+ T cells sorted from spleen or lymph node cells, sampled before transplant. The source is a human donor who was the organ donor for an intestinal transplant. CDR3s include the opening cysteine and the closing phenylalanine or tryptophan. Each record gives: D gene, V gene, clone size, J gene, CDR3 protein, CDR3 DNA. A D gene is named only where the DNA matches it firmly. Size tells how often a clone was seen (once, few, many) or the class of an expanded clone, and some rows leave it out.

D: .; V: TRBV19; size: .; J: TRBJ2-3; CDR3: CASSRSTDTQYF; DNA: TGTGCCAGTAGTAGAAGCACAGATACGCAGTATTTT
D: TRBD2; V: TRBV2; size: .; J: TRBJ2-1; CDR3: CARGLVNAYNEQFF; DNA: TGTGCCAGAGGACTAGTCAATGCCTACAATGAGCAGTTCTTC
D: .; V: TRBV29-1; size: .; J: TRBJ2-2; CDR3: CSSSGATGELFF; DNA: TGCAGCTCAAGTGGGGCCACCGGGGAGCTGTTTTTT
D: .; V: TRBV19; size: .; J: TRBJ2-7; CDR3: CASTPDYEQYF; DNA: TGTGCCAGTACCCCGGACTACGAGCAGTACTTC
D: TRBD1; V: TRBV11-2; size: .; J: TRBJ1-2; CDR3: CASSFPDRGYGYTF; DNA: TGTGCCAGCAGCTTTCCGGACAGGGGCTATGGCTACACCTTC
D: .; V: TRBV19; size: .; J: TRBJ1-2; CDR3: CASSPRRIGDGGYTF; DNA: TGTGCCAGTAGTCCCCGAAGAATAGGGGACGGCGGCTACACCTTC
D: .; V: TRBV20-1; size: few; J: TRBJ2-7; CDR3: CSANFGDEQYF; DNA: TGCAGTGCTAATTTTGGGGACGAGCAGTACTTC
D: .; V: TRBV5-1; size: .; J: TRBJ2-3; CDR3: CASSGAGTDTQYF; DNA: TGCGCCAGCAGCGGGGCAGGCACAGATACGCAGTATTTT
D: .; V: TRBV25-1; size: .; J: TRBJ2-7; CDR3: CASSGGAYEQYF; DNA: TGTGCCAGCAGTGGTGGTGCCTACGAGCAGTACTTC
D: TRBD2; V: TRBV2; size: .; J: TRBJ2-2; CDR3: CASSVWSSGSGSTGELFF; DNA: TGTGCCAGCAGTGTTTGGAGTAGCGGGAGCGGTAGCACCGGGGAGCTGTTTTTT
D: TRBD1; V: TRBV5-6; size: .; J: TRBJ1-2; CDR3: CASSLKGAELWDGYTF; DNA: TGTGCCAGCAGCTTGAAGGGGGCGGAACTATGGGATGGCTACACCTTC
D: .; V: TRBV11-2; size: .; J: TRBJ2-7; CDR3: CASSLDKRERRAAEQYF; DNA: TGTGCCAGCAGCTTAGATAAGAGGGAGAGGCGAGCGGCCGAGCAGTACTTC
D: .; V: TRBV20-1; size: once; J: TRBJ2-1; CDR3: CSGDRGYEQFF; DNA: TGCAGTGGGGACCGGGGCTATGAGCAGTTCTTC
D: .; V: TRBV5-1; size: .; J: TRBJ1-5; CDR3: CASSLTNNQPQHF; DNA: TGCGCCAGCAGCTTGACAAACAATCAGCCCCAGCATTTT
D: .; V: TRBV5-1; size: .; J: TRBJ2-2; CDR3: CASSLVRLAVTGELFF; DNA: TGCGCCAGCAGCTTGGTGCGGCTAGCAGTCACCGGGGAGCTGTTTTTT
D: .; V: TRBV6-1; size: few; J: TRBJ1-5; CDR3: CASSEAGGLSQPQHF; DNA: TGTGCCAGCAGTGAAGCAGGGGGTCTGAGTCAGCCCCAGCATTTT
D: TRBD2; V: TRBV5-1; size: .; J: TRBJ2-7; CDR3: CASSSGRVNEQYF; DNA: TGCGCCAGCAGTAGCGGGAGGGTAAACGAGCAGTACTTC
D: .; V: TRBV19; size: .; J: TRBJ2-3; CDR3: CASSIMEGSDTQYF; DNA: TGTGCCAGTAGTATTATGGAGGGGTCAGATACGCAGTATTTT
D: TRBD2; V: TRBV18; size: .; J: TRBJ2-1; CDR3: CASSPGSGLAGVNEQFF; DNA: TGTGCCAGCTCACCCGGATCCGGACTAGCGGGAGTCAATGAGCAGTTCTTC
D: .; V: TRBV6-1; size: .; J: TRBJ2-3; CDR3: CASSAWDSGTDTQYF; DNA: TGTGCCAGCAGTGCTTGGGACTCAGGCACAGATACGCAGTATTTT
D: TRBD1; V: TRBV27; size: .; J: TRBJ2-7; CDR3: CASRSTPGQKYEQYF; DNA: TGTGCCAGCAGATCTACTCCGGGACAGAAATACGAGCAGTACTTC
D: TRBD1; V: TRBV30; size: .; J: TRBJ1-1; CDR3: CAWIHRGRMNTEAFF; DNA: TGTGCCTGGATACACAGGGGAAGGATGAACACTGAAGCTTTCTTT
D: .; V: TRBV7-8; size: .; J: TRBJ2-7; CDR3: CASSLSPYEQYF; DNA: TGTGCCAGCAGCCTCTCCCCCTACGAGCAGTACTTC
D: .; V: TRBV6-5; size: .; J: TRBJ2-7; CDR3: CASSSTGSSYEQYF; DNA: TGTGCCAGCAGTTCCACGGGATCCTCCTACGAGCAGTACTTC
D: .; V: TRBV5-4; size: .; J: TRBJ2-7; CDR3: CASSLGGGRYEQYF; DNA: TGTGCCAGCAGCTTGGGAGGGGGACGATACGAGCAGTACTTC
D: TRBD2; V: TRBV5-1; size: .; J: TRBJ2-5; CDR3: CASSLRLAQETQYF; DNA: TGCGCCAGCAGCTTGAGACTAGCCCAAGAGACCCAGTACTTC
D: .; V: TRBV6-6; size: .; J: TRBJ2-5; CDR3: CASSYGLTQETQYF; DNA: TGTGCCAGCAGTTACGGACTAACCCAAGAGACCCAGTACTTC
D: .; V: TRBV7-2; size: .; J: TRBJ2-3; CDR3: CASSRKGRSFTDTQYF; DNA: TGTGCCAGCAGCCGCAAAGGACGGTCATTCACAGATACGCAGTATTTT
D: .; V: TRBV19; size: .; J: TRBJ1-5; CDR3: CASSIKDNQPQHF; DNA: TGTGCCAGTAGTATTAAGGACAATCAGCCCCAGCATTTT
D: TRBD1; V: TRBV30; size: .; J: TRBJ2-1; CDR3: CAWSVRKGAGNEQFF; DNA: TGTGCCTGGAGTGTACGGAAGGGGGCCGGCAATGAGCAGTTCTTC
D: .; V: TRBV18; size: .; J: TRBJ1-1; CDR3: CASSPLQGEAFF; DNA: TGTGCCAGCTCACCGCTTCAGGGAGAAGCTTTCTTT
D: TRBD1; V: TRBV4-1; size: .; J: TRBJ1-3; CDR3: CASSQEGDLRGQGRFSGNTIYF; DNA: TGCGCCAGCAGCCAAGAAGGTGATTTACGGGGACAGGGTCGCTTCTCTGGAAACACCATATATTTT
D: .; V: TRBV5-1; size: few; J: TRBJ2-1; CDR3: CASSPTSLGDEQFF; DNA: TGCGCCAGCAGCCCCACTAGCTTGGGGGATGAGCAGTTCTTC
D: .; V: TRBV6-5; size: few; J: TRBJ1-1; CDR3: CASSNPGGMTFF; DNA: TGTGCCAGCAGTAATCCGGGGGGCATGACTTTCTTT
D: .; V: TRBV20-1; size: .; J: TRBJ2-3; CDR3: CSAIFTDTQYF; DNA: TGCAGTGCAATCTTCACAGATACGCAGTATTTT
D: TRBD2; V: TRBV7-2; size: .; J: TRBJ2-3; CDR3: CASSLARGLAGADTQYF; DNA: TGTGCCAGCAGCTTAGCGCGGGGACTAGCGGGGGCAGATACGCAGTATTTT
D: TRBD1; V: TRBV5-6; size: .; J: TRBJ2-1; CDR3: CASSRPGGSEQFF; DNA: TGTGCCAGCAGCCGTCCAGGGGGTAGTGAGCAGTTCTTC
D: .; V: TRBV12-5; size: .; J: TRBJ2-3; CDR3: CASGLVGFVTDTQYF; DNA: TGTGCTAGTGGTTTGGTAGGGTTCGTCACAGATACGCAGTATTTT
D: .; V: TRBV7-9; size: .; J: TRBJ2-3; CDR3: CASSPKTLSTDTQYF; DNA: TGTGCCAGCAGCCCTAAGACACTTAGCACAGATACGCAGTATTTT
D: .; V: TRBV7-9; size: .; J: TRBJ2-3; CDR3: CASSLGARLFADTQYF; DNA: TGTGCCAGCAGCTTAGGTGCCCGTTTATTTGCAGATACGCAGTATTTT
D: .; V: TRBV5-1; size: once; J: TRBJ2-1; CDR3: CASSLGRGDDEQFF; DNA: TGCGCCAGCAGCTTGGGGAGGGGGGACGATGAGCAGTTCTTC
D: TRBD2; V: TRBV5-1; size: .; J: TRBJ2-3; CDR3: CASSLPGLAGTDTQYF; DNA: TGCGCCAGCAGCTTACCGGGACTAGCGGGAACAGATACGCAGTATTTT
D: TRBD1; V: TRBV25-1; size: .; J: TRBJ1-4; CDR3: CASSVPGTGGEKLFF; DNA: TGTGCCAGCAGTGTACCCGGGACAGGGGGGGAAAAACTGTTTTTT
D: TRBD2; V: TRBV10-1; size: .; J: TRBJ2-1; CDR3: CASSGPGTSGRYNEQFF; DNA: TGCGCCAGCAGTGGCCCCGGGACTAGCGGGAGGTACAATGAGCAGTTCTTC
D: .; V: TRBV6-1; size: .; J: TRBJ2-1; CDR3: CASSGRIGHEQFF; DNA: TGTGCCAGCAGTGGACGGATCGGCCATGAGCAGTTCTTC
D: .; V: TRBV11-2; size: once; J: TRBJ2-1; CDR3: CASSSGPRPNEQFF; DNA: TGTGCCAGCAGCTCCGGCCCTCGACCTAATGAGCAGTTCTTC
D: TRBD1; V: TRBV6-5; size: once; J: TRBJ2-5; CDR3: CASSYPGTGETQYF; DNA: TGTGCCAGCAGTTACCCCGGGACAGGGGAGACCCAGTACTTC
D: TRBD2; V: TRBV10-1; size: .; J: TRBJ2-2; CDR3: CASRGLAGGANTGELFF; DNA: TGCGCCAGCAGGGGACTAGCGGGGGGCGCGAACACCGGGGAGCTGTTTTTT
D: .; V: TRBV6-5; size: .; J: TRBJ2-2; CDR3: CASKGANTGELFF; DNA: TGTGCCAGCAAGGGGGCGAACACCGGGGAGCTGTTTTTT
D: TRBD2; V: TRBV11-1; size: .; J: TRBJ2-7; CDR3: CASSSKRESNYEQYF; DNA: TGTGCCAGCAGCTCTAAGCGGGAGTCGAACTACGAGCAGTACTTC
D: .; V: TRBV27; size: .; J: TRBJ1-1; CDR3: CASSFGDSLNTEAFF; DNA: TGTGCCAGCAGTTTTGGCGACAGTCTGAACACTGAAGCTTTCTTT
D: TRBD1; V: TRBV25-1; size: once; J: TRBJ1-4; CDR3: CASSDPGQINEKLFF; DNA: TGTGCCAGCAGTGACCCGGGACAGATTAATGAAAAACTGTTTTTT
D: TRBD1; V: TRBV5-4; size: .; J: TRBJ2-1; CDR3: CASSTGGAYNEQFF; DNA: TGTGCCAGCAGCACAGGGGGCGCCTACAATGAGCAGTTCTTC